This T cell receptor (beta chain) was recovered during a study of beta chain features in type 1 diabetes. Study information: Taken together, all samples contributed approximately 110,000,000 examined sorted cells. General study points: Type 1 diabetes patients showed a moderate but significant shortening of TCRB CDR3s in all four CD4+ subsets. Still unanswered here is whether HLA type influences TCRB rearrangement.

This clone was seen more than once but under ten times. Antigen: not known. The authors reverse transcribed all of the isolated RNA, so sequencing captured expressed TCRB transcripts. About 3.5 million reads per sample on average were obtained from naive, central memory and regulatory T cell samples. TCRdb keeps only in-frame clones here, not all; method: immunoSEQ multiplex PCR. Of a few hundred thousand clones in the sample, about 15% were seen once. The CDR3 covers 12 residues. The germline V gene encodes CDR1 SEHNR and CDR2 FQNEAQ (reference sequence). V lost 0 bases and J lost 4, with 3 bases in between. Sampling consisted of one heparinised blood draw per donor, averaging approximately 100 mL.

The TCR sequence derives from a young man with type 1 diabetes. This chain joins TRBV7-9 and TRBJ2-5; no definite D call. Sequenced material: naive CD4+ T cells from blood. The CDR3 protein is CASSLARETQYF. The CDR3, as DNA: TGTGCCAGCAGCTTAGCGCGAGAGACCCAGTACTTC.